What follows are 10 T cell receptor beta chains derived from one specimen sequenced in a study of blood T cell repertoires in COVID-19. The method was immunoSEQ multiplex PCR; TCRdb's version includes in-frame clones alone and lacks a portion of them. The repertoire holds about 200,000 clones, with 75% to 85% as singletons. The sequenced sample consisted of peripheral blood. These receptors were obtained from a human donor in a cohort sampled during active COVID-19.

CDR3 DNA: TGTGCCAGCAGTACACCCCCACCCACAGATACGCAGTATTTT. It specifies CASSTPPPTDTQYF. The chain has TRBV27 and TRBJ2-3; D ambiguous. This CDR3 region has 14 residues. Germline V lookup: CDR1 MNHEY, CDR2 SMNVEV (reference sequence). The V end lost 5 bases, the J end lost 2 bases, and 11 bases lay between the germline ends.

The rearrangement uses TRBV18 and TRBJ2-7; a weak D match, TRBD2 (7 bases). CDR1 and CDR2 (germline): KGHSH, LQKENI. The V gene lost 4 bases and the J gene lost 4 bases, with 44 bases spanning the gap. CDR3 length equals 24 residues. This CDR3 is CASSRLDYRRVRYRAGAHVYEQYF. CDR3 bases: TGTGCCAGCTCACGACTGGATTATAGGCGGGTAAGATACCGGGCGGGGGCTCACGTATACGAGCAGTACTTC.

The rearrangement joins TRBV9 to TRBJ2-1; 7 bases match TRBD1. The CDR3 is made up of 15 amino acids. V lost 0 bases, J lost 3 bases, and 3 bases stayed unmatched. Germline V gene lookup returns CDR1 SGDLS and CDR2 YYNGEE. CDR3 in amino acids: CASSVGQGFYNEQFF. Written as DNA, the CDR3 is TGTGCCAGCAGCGTAGGACAGGGATTCTACAATGAGCAGTTCTTC.

This chain joins TRBV21-1 and TRBJ1-4. TRBV21-1 is shown as a pseudogene. CDR3 size: 15 residues. The CDR3: CASSKLDLDEEKLFF. DNA of the CDR3: TGTGCCAGCAGCAAGTTAGATTTAGATGAAGAAAAACTGTTTTTT.

This sequence joins TRBV6-5 and TRBJ1-5; D is ambiguous. The CDR3 consists of 15 residues. The V gene lost 6 bases and the J gene lost 4 bases, with 16 bases spanning the gap. Looked up from germline, CDR1 is MNHEY and CDR2 is SVGAGI. CDR3 sequence: CASSSGEGRNQPQHF. For the CDR3, the DNA is TGTGCCAGCAGCTCCGGGGAGGGCAGGAATCAGCCCCAGCATTTT.

J is TRBJ2-5 and V is TRBV14; D not certain. Trimming stripped 0 bases from V and 5 bases from J, with 7 bases between. The CDR3 length is 13 residues. Per germline, CDR1 SGHDN and CDR2 FVKESK. CDR3: CASSQDYFETQYF. Here the CDR3 DNA reads TGTGCCAGCAGCCAAGACTACTTCGAGACCCAGTACTTC. The complete variable domain, with remaining parts taken from reference TRBV14 and TRBJ2-5, reads EAGVTQFPSHSVIEKGQTVTLRCDPISGHDNLYWYRRVMGKEIKFLLHFVKESKQDESGMPNNRFLAERTGGTYSTLKVQPAELEDSGVYFCASSQDYFETQYFGPGTRLLVL.

Only a few counts were recorded for this clone. V and J are TRBV9 and TRBJ1-6; D not certain. Per germline, CDR1 SGDLS and CDR2 YYNGEE. The CDR3 length is 13 residues. Between the trimmed V and J ends, which lost 0 bases and 7 bases, there was a span of 5 bases. The CDR3 region is CASSVGPNSPLHF. Here the CDR3 DNA reads TGTGCCAGCAGCGTAGGTCCGAATTCACCCCTCCACTTT.

V usage is TRBV27 and J usage is TRBJ1-2, with D unclear. The CDR3 totals 14 residues. V lost 0 bases and J lost 8, with 13 bases in between. Germline-derived CDR1 and CDR2 are MNHEY and SMNVEV (reference sequence). The CDR3 reads CASSLSPGFQGYTF. Here the CDR3 DNA reads TGTGCCAGCAGTTTATCCCCGGGGTTTCAGGGCTACACCTTC.

The chain carries TRBV2 and TRBJ1-1, with TRBD1 as a possible D gene (5 bases). The CDR3 loop spans 13 amino acids. CDR1 is SNHLY and CDR2 is FYNNEI in the germline V gene. Deletions cut 5 bases from V and 1 base from J, with 8 bases between. DNA for the CDR3: TGTGCCAGCAGTCCAGGGTGGAACACTGAAGCTTTCTTT. Its translation is CASSPGWNTEAFF. The full variable domain, rest sourced from reference TRBV2 and TRBJ1-1, is EPEVTQTPSHQVTQMGQEVILRCVPISNHLYFYWYRQILGQKVEFLVSFYNNEISEKSEIFDDQFSVERPDGSNFTLKIRSTKLEDSAMYFCASSPGWNTEAFFGQGTRLTVV.

V and J are TRBV2 and TRBJ2-1, with D perhaps matching TRBD1 (5 bases). The CDR3 sequence is 12 residues long. The V gene's germline CDR1 is SNHLY and CDR2 FYNNEI. The V end lost 4 bases, the J end lost 10 bases, and 11 bases lay between the germline ends. This CDR3 is CASSVWGREQFF. For the CDR3, the DNA is TGTGCCAGCAGTGTATGGGGCCGGGAGCAGTTCTTC.